A selection of T cell receptor beta chains follows, all from one sample in a study of T cell responses to AZD1222 COVID-19 vaccine. Profiled with immunoSEQ multiplex PCR; TCRdb holds only in-frame clones, not every one. The table lists roughly 140,000 clones, 80% to 90% of them singletons. This specimen consisted of peripheral blood, obtained on day 0 of AZD1222 vaccination. These receptors all stem from an adult in good health. Each CDR3 is given with its conserved first and last residue. The D gene is left open where the match is weak. Clone size, where shown, is once, few, many, or a class for clones that have expanded.

v_gene,abundance,j_gene,d_gene,CDR3nt,CDR3aa
TRBV7-2,NA,TRBJ2-3,TRBD2,TGTGCCAGCAGCTTATCCGGGACTAGCGGGGGCCGGCCAGATACGCAGTATTTT,CASSLSGTSGGRPDTQYF
TRBV6-1,NA,TRBJ2-7,TRBD2,TGTGCCAGCAGTGAAGCGCGACTAGCGGATACGGACTACGAGCAGTACTTC,CASSEARLADTDYEQYF
TRBV4-2,NA,TRBJ2-7,TRBD2,TGTGCCAGCAGCCCTTTACGACTAGCTGAAGACTTAAGAAACGAGCAGTACTTC,CASSPLRLAEDLRNEQYF
TRBV10-2,once,TRBJ1-5,NA,TGCGCCAGCAGTGAGTCGGCAGTAAATCAGCCCCAGCATTTT,CASSESAVNQPQHF
TRBV14,NA,TRBJ1-1,NA,TGTGCCAGCAGCCAAGTCCGCGGGGGCGAAGCTTTCTTT,CASSQVRGGEAFF
TRBV3-1/TRBV3-2,NA,TRBJ2-5,NA,TGTGCCAGCAGCCAAGATTCGGGAGTGGAGACCCAGTACTTC,CASSQDSGVETQYF
TRBV19,NA,TRBJ1-5,NA,TGTGCCAGTAGTATAAATGGGGGGCGCGGCAATCAGCCCCAGCATTTT,CASSINGGRGNQPQHF
TRBV28,NA,TRBJ2-2,TRBD1,TGTGCCAGCACAGACAGGGGGCGTACCGGGGAGCTGTTTTTT,CASTDRGRTGELFF
TRBV24-1,NA,TRBJ2-3,TRBD2,TGTGCCACTCGGGCGGGGGTGGTGGATACGCAGTATTTT,CATRAGVVDTQYF
TRBV28,NA,TRBJ1-5,NA,TGTGCCAGCAGTTTAAGAGGGTCTAACAATCAGCCCCAGCATTTT,CASSLRGSNNQPQHF
TRBV2,NA,TRBJ2-5,NA,TGTGCCAGCAGAGGACGTGGCGGGGAAGAGACCCAGTACTTC,CASRGRGGEETQYF
TRBV6-5,NA,TRBJ2-1,NA,TGTGCCAGCATGATGAACGCTGGCAATGAGCAGTTCTTC,CASMMNAGNEQFF
TRBV18,once,TRBJ1-4,NA,TGTGCCAGCTCAGCAGCCGACGGATCTAATGAAAAACTGTTTTTT,CASSAADGSNEKLFF
TRBV6-2/TRBV6-3,few,TRBJ2-1,TRBD2,TGTGCCAGCAGTTACTCACCAGCGGGATCTTTTGAGCAGTTCTTC,CASSYSPAGSFEQFF
TRBV7-2,NA,TRBJ1-1,TRBD1,TGTGCCAGCAGACGGGACAGGGCTCTCATGAACACTGAAGCTTTCTTT,CASRRDRALMNTEAFF
TRBV15,few,TRBJ2-7,TRBD2,TGTGCCACCAGCAGAGATAGCAGCGGGAGTTACGAGCAGTACTTC,CATSRDSSGSYEQYF
TRBV10-1,NA,TRBJ2-2,NA,TGCGCCAGCCGGATGGGAACGAACACCGGGGAGCTGTTTTTT,CASRMGTNTGELFF
TRBV7-9,few,TRBJ1-5,NA,TGTGCCAGCAGCTTAGGATCGGGCAGGGTAAAACATTTT,CASSLGSGRVKHF
TRBV3-1/TRBV3-2,NA,TRBJ1-1,TRBD1,TGTGCCAGCAGCCCCCTAACAGGGGACTACACTGAAGCTTTCTTT,CASSPLTGDYTEAFF
TRBV10-3,few,TRBJ1-6,TRBD1,TGTGCCATCAGCCGGGGGACAGGGCGAAGAAATTCACCCCTCCACTTT,CAISRGTGRRNSPLHF
TRBV12-5,NA,TRBJ1-1,NA,TGTGCTAGTGGTTTGGGACAGACGAACACTGAAGCTTTCTTT,CASGLGQTNTEAFF
TRBV5-5,NA,TRBJ2-7,TRBD2,TGTGCCAGCAGCCTCAGGCTAGCGGGATCTGAGCAGTACTTC,CASSLRLAGSEQYF
TRBV2,NA,TRBJ1-4,TRBD1,TGTGCCAGCAGTGAAACCTGGGACAGTCGGGAAAAACTGTTTTTT,CASSETWDSREKLFF
TRBV10-3,once,TRBJ2-7,NA,TGTGCCATCAGTGAGTCGATGAGACAGGTTCGATACGAGCAGTACTTC,CAISESMRQVRYEQYF
TRBV13,few,TRBJ2-7,NA,TGTGCCAGCAGCTTAGGGCGGGTCGAGCAGTACTTC,CASSLGRVEQYF
TRBV28,once,TRBJ1-6,NA,TGTGCCGGAGGGGGGGGATCAGGGGATAATTCACCCCTCCACTTT,CAGGGGSGDNSPLHF
TRBV19,once,TRBJ2-1,TRBD2,TGTGCCAGTAGTATCTCGGTAGCGGGTACCCGTGAGCAGTTCTTC,CASSISVAGTREQFF
TRBV18,NA,TRBJ2-1,TRBD1,TGTGCCAGCTCACCGGGACAGTACAATGAGCAGTTCTTC,CASSPGQYNEQFF
TRBV4-1,NA,TRBJ2-1,NA,TGCGCCAGCAGCCAAGTAAATATTTTAGCCTACAATGAGCAGTTCTTC,CASSQVNILAYNEQFF
TRBV28,NA,TRBJ2-7,TRBD2,TGTGCCAGCAGTCAGAGCGGTAGCGGGTTCGGCGAGCAGTACTTC,CASSQSGSGFGEQYF
TRBV11-3,few,TRBJ2-1,TRBD2,TGTGCCAGCAGCTCCGGACTAGCGTACAATGAGCAGTTCTTC,CASSSGLAYNEQFF
TRBV7-9,few,TRBJ1-1,NA,TGTGCCAGCAGCTCAGGGGTGGACACTGAAGCTTTCTTT,CASSSGVDTEAFF
TRBV4-3,few,TRBJ1-2,NA,TGCGCCAGCAGCCAAGACGGGGGCGGCCGCTATGGCTACACCTTC,CASSQDGGGRYGYTF
TRBV7-8,once,TRBJ2-7,NA,TGTGCCAGCAGCCCACAGAACTACGAGCAGTACTTC,CASSPQNYEQYF